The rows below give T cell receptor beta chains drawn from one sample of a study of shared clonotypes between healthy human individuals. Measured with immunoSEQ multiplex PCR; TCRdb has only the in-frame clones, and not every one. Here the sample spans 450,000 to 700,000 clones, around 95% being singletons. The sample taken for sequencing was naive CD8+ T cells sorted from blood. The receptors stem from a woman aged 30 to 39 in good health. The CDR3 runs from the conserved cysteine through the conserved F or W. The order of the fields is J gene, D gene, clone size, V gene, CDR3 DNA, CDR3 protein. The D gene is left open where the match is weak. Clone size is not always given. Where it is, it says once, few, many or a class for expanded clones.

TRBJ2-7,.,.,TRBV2,TGTGCCAGCATTAGAGCCGGGACGGACCTTCGGGAGCAGTACTTC,CASIRAGTDLREQYF
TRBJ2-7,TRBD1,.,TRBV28,TGTGCCAGCAGTTTATCCCCACAGGGGGCGTTCCACGAGCAGTACTTC,CASSLSPQGAFHEQYF
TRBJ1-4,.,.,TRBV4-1,TGCGCCAGCAGCCAAGATTTAGGACCCGCGGGCCTGTTTTTT,CASSQDLGPAGLFF
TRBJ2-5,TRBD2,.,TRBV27,TGTGCCAGCAGTTTCTTAGGCGGGAGGTTCGGTGAGACCCAGTACTTC,CASSFLGGRFGETQYF
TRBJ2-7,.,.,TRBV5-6,TGTGCCAGCAGCTTGACCGGTTCCTCCTACGAGCAGTACTTC,CASSLTGSSYEQYF
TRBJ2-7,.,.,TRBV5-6,TGTGCCAGCAGCTTGGCCTTAATAGGGGCCTACGAGCAGTACTTC,CASSLALIGAYEQYF
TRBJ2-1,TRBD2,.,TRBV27,TGTGCCAGCAGTCCGGGACTAGCGGGAGGGCCTTCGAATGAGCAGTTCTTC,CASSPGLAGGPSNEQFF
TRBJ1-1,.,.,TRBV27,TGTGCCAGCAGTTCCCTCGGATTGGGCACTGAAGCTTTCTTT,CASSSLGLGTEAFF
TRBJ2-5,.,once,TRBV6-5,TGTGCCAGCAGTTCCAGCAGCAGGTGGGAGACCCAGTACTTC,CASSSSSRWETQYF
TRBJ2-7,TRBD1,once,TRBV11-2,TGTGCCAGCAGCCTGGCGGGGACAGGGGGCTCCTACGAGCAGTACTTC,CASSLAGTGGSYEQYF
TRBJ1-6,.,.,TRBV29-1,TGCAGCGTTGAAATCGACTATAATTCACCCCTCCACTTT,CSVEIDYNSPLHF
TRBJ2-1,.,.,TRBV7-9,TGTGCCAGCAGCTTAATTTCAGGGTCTCCCTCCTACAATGAGCAGTTCTTC,CASSLISGSPSYNEQFF
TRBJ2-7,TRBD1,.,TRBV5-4,TGTGCCAGCAGCTTGAGAGGGACAGGGAATTCCTACGAGCAGTACTTC,CASSLRGTGNSYEQYF
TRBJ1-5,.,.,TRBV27,TGTGCCAGCAGTTTAACTACAGGAATTAATCAGCCCCAGCATTTT,CASSLTTGINQPQHF
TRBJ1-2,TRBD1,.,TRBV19,TGTGCCAGTAGTATCTTGCAGGGGGCTGGATATGGCTACACCTTC,CASSILQGAGYGYTF
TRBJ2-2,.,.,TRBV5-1,TGCGCCAGCAGCTCTGAAGGGGCCGGGGAGCTGTTTTTT,CASSSEGAGELFF
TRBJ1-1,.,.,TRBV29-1,TGCAGCGTGGGTACTCGGGGGGCGAATGAAGCTTTCTTT,CSVGTRGANEAFF
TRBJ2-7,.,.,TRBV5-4,TGTGCCAGCAGTAGGGACCACGAGCAGTACTTC,CASSRDHEQYF
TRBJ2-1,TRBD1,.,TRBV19,TGTGCCAGTAGTATCGGGACAGATGAGCAGTTCTTC,CASSIGTDEQFF
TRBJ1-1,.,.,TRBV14,TGTGCCAGCAGCCCCGGGACGACGAACACTGAAGCTTTCTTT,CASSPGTTNTEAFF
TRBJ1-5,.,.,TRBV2,TGTGCCAGCGGTGGAACAGCCAATCAGCCCCAGCATTTT,CASGGTANQPQHF
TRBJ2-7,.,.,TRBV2,TGTGCCAGCAGTCATACAGACTACGAGCAGTACTTC,CASSHTDYEQYF
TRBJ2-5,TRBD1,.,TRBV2,TGTGCCAGCAATCATCAGGGGGCCGTGGAGACCCAGTACTTC,CASNHQGAVETQYF
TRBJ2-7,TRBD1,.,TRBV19,TGTGCCAGTAGTCCGGGACAGGGGAATTTCGACGAGCAGTACTTC,CASSPGQGNFDEQYF
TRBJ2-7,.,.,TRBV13,TGTGCCAGCAGCTTGGTTGCAGGGCCAGGCGAGCAGTACTTC,CASSLVAGPGEQYF
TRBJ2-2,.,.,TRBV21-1,TGTGCCAGCAGCATACGGCGCGGCGGGGAGCTGTTTTTT,CASSIRRGGELFF
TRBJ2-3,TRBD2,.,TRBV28,TGTGCCAGCAGTTTCGGACTAGCGGAGACAGATACGCAGTATTTT,CASSFGLAETDTQYF
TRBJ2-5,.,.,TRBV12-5,TGTGCTAGTGGTTTGGGCTTAGGGGAGACCCAGTACTTC,CASGLGLGETQYF
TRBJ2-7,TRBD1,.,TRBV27,TGTGCCAGCAGTTTCCGACAGGGCCTCGTTTACGAGCAGTACTTC,CASSFRQGLVYEQYF
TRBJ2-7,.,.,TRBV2,TGTGCCAGCAGTGAGGGACCCTCGAAGTACGAGCAGTACTTC,CASSEGPSKYEQYF
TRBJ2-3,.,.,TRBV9,TGTGCCAGCAGCGTAGGGGGCGCCAGCACAGATACGCAGTATTTT,CASSVGGASTDTQYF
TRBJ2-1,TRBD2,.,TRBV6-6,TGTGCCAGCAGTGCGCCGGGACTAGGAGACCTTGAGCAGTTCTTC,CASSAPGLGDLEQFF
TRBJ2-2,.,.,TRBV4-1,TGCGCCAGCGGGAGTCGAACCGGGGAGCTGTTTTTT,CASGSRTGELFF
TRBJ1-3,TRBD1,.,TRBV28,TGTGCCAGCAGTTTTCAGGGGGCTGGAAACACCATATATTTT,CASSFQGAGNTIYF
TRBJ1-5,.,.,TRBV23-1,TGCGCCAGCAGTCAATCGGTGGGCGCGGGCATTCTTCAGCCCCAGCATTTT,CASSQSVGAGILQPQHF
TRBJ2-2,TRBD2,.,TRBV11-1,TGTGCCAGCAGCCCCCGGGGCGGGAGGAGCACCGGGGAGCTGTTTTTT,CASSPRGGRSTGELFF
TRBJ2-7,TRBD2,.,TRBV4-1,TGCGCCAGCAGCCAAGGTCTAGCGGGAGTGGGGGCCTACGAGCAGTACTTC,CASSQGLAGVGAYEQYF
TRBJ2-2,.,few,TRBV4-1,TGCGCCAGCAGCCCCTTTTTCGGGACCGGGGAGCTGTTTTTT,CASSPFFGTGELFF
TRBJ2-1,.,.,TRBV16,TGTGCCAGCAGCCAATCGAGCAAATTCTACAATGAGCAGTTCTTC,CASSQSSKFYNEQFF
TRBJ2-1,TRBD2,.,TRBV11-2,TGTGCCAGCAGCTTACGGGGACTAGCGGGAGGGCGGGACAATGAGCAGTTCTTC,CASSLRGLAGGRDNEQFF
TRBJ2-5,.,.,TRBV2,TGTGCCAGCAGTGAAAGGTGGAGCCAAAGCGGCGAAGAGACCCAGTACTTC,CASSERWSQSGEETQYF
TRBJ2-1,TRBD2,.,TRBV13,TGTGCCAGCAGCTTACTTTTATTGTCCGGACTAGCGGGGCACAATGAGCAGTTCTTC,CASSLLLLSGLAGHNEQFF
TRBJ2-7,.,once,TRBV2,TGTGCCAGCATAACGGGACCTACCTACGAGCAGTACTTC,CASITGPTYEQYF
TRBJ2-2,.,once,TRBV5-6,TGTGCCAGCAGCTTGGCGGCTAGCAGGGGGAACACCGGGGAGCTGTTTTTT,CASSLAASRGNTGELFF
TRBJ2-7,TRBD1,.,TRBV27,TGTGCCAGCAGGATCGGACAGGGGGCGGCCGAGCAGTACTTC,CASRIGQGAAEQYF
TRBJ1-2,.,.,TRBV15,TGTGCCACCAGCATAAGGGGGAGTCCCGTTGGCTACACCTTC,CATSIRGSPVGYTF
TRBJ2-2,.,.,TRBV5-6,TGTGCCAGCAGCTTGTTAATCGGGAGTAGTTCCGGGGAGCTGTTTTTT,CASSLLIGSSSGELFF
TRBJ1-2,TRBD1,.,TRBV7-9,TGTGCCAGCAGCCTAGTGGACAGGGTCTATGGCTACACCTTC,CASSLVDRVYGYTF